The 8 T cell receptor beta chains presented below share a single source sample, sequenced in a study of T-cell memory formation after mild COVID-19. TCRdb reprocessed the 5' RACE reads with MiXCR, giving one entry per CDR3 protein. This table holds about 210,000 distinct CDR3 sequences, over 9.5% found once. The specimen sequenced was PBMCs or a T cell subset sorted from them (not recorded which). These receptors came from a man younger than 35 who had mild COVID-19 (a few samples of this study predate the infection). Cell type and time point are not known.

The gene calls are TRBV4-3 and TRBJ2-7; no clear D. CDR3 length equals 14 residues. In germline, CDR1 is LGHNA, CDR2 YSLEER. With 4 bases removed from V and 2 bases from J, the gap between germline ends came to 12 bases. The DNA of the CDR3 is TGCGCCAGCAGCCTTTTAGCAGGAGCCTACGAGCAGTACGTC. It yields the protein CASSLLAGAYEQYV.

This clonotype was detected only a few times. V and J are TRBV28 and TRBJ2-1; D possibly corresponds to TRBD1 (7 bases). Trimming took 6 bases from V and 5 from J, leaving 17 bases between them. The CDR3 runs 15 residues. Germline values: CDR1 MDHEN, CDR2 SYDVKM. CDR3 sequence: CASRIQGTSNNEQFF. The CDR3 DNA sequence: TGTGCCAGCAGAATACAGGGGACTTCCAACAATGAGCAGTTCTTC.

The V call is TRBV4-3, the J call TRBJ2-2; D unclear. CDR1 is LGHNA, CDR2 YSLEER, per germline. V was shortened by 1 base and J by 1 base, with 10 bases between the two germline ends. The CDR3 is made up of 16 amino acids. The CDR3 DNA reads as TGCGCCAGCAGCCAAGGTCCAGCGAGGAACACCGGGGAGCTGTTTTTT. Encoded protein: CASSQGPARNTGELFF.

This sequence joins TRBV19 and TRBJ1-2; 8 bases map to TRBD1. Trimming removed 4 bases from V and 4 bases from J; junction bases left unmatched: 11. Germline CDR1 LNHDA, CDR2 SQIVND (reference sequence). The CDR3 length is 16 residues. This chain's CDR3 is CASSKDIRQGSYGYTF. The CDR3 nucleotides read TGTGCCAGTAGTAAGGACATCAGACAGGGGAGCTATGGCTACACCTTC.

This clonotype showed up just a few times. This rearrangement joins TRBV20-1 to TRBJ1-5; 9 nucleotides agree with TRBD1. Germline V gene lookup returns CDR1 DFQATT and CDR2 SNEGSKA (reference sequence). This CDR3 region has 16 residues. V shed 2 bases, J shed 3 bases, and the junction held 8 bases outside the gene matches. The CDR3 region is CSARPPRDRANQPQHF. CDR3 bases: TGCAGTGCTAGACCTCCCCGGGACAGGGCCAATCAGCCCCAGCATTTT.

CDR3 region: CASSQVDTQYF. The CDR3 DNA follows: TGTGCCAGCAGCCAAGTAGATACGCAGTATTTT. V is TRBV7-9 and J is TRBJ2-3; no definite D call. V shed 5 bases and J shed 5 bases, with 5 bases lying between them. CDR1 is SEHNR and CDR2 is FQNEAQ in the germline V gene (reference sequence). This CDR3 has 11 amino acids.

This clonotype was detected ten times or more. The genes are TRBV12-3 or TRBV12-4 and TRBJ2-7; D might be TRBD1 or TRBD2, each matching 5 bases. V was pared by 4 bases and J by 2 bases, with 9 bases between. The CDR3 contains 13 residues. The CDR3, as DNA: TGTGCCAGCAGTTATAGGGGAGCCTACGAGCAGTACGTC. Amino acid sequence: CASSYRGAYEQYV.

The chain recombines TRBV5-1 with TRBJ2-5, with D hard to call. CDR3 size: 15 residues. Germline V gene data show CDR1 as SGHRS and CDR2 as YFSETQ. With 3 bases removed from V and 9 bases from J, the gap between germline ends came to 21 bases. CDR3 in amino acids: CASSSDNPAQGSQYF. CDR3 coding DNA: TGCGCCAGCAGCTCCGACAACCCGGCCCAAGGATCCCAGTACTTC.